A selection of T cell receptor beta chains follows, all from one sample in a study of PD-L1 blockade in urothelial cancer. The assay was immunoSEQ multiplex PCR, and TCRdb's table has in-frame clones only and misses some. Of 100,000 to 150,000 clones listed, more than 75% are singletons. The input for sequencing was PBMCs, taken around atezolizumab (anti-PD-L1) treatment. The receptors were gathered from a middle-aged man with urothelial cancer. Both conserved end residues are part of each CDR3. D genes are given only for firm matches. Expanded clones get a size class; other rows say once, few or many, or leave the size out.

- - TRBJ1-4 TRBV5-4 TGTGCCAGCAGCTTCAACAGGGCAACTAATGAAAAACTGTTTTTT CASSFNRATNEKLFF
- TRBD2 TRBJ2-1 TRBV15 TGTGCCACCAGCAGGAGGACTAGCGGGAGGGTGAATGAGCAGTTCTTC CATSRRTSGRVNEQFF
- TRBD1 TRBJ2-5 TRBV28 TGTGCCAGCAGTTCCGACCGGGACAGGGAGTTACTGTGGGTGGCCCAGTACTTC CASSSDRDRELLWVAQYF
- - TRBJ1-4 TRBV4-1 TGCGCCAGCAGCCACCCCGTCGGAACTAATGAAAAACTGTTTTTT CASSHPVGTNEKLFF
- - TRBJ1-4 TRBV6-5 TGTGCCAGCAGTTCATCAGGGGAGGGGGAAAAACTGTTTTTT CASSSSGEGEKLFF
- - TRBJ1-6 TRBV30 TGTGCCTGGAGACAGTTGAGCTCCTATAATTCACCCCTCCACTTT CAWRQLSSYNSPLHF
- TRBD2 TRBJ2-1 TRBV5-6 TGTGCCAGCAGCTTTTGGGGGAGCGGGAGGCGGAATGAGCAGTTCTTC CASSFWGSGRRNEQFF
few TRBD2 TRBJ2-1 TRBV6-5 TGTGCCAGCAGTGCCCCGGGACTAGCTGCCAATGAGCAGTTCTTC CASSAPGLAANEQFF
- - TRBJ1-5 TRBV15 TGTGCCACCAGCAGAGTTGGCGGAATGAGCAATCAGCCCCAGCATTTT CATSRVGGMSNQPQHF
- - TRBJ1-5 TRBV2 TGTGCCAGCAGTTCAGGTTGGAATCAGCCCCAGCATTTT CASSSGWNQPQHF
- - TRBJ2-6 TRBV5-6 TGTGCCAGCAGCTTGCCCGGGTTGGGGGCCAACGTCCTGACTTTC CASSLPGLGANVLTF
- TRBD2 TRBJ2-5 TRBV5-1 TGCGCCAGCAGCCTTCGGACTAGCGGGACACAAGAGACCCAGTACTTC CASSLRTSGTQETQYF
few TRBD1 TRBJ2-7 TRBV6-5 TGTGCCAGCAGTCCCCGGACAGGGGGCGCCTACGAGCAGTACTTC CASSPRTGGAYEQYF
- - TRBJ2-1 TRBV6-4 TGTGCCAGCAGTGAATCGACTAGTCAGTTTAGCAATGAGCAGTTCTTC CASSESTSQFSNEQFF
once - TRBJ2-3 TRBV18 TGTGCCAGCTCACCGACATCAGATACGCAGTATTTT CASSPTSDTQYF
- - TRBJ1-2 TRBV28 TGTGCCAGCAGTTTCCGTAGCTATGGCTACACCTTC CASSFRSYGYTF
- - TRBJ2-6 TRBV7-9 TGTGCCAGCATCTTTCCTCAGGGGTCCTCTGGGGCCAACGTCCTGACTTTC CASIFPQGSSGANVLTF
- TRBD1 TRBJ2-4 TRBV2 TGTGCCAGCAGGGACAGGGCAAACATTCAGTACTTC CASRDRANIQYF
- - TRBJ2-5 TRBV9 TGTGCCAGCAGCGCGAGCGGACTGCAAGAGACCCAGTACTTC CASSASGLQETQYF
- - TRBJ2-1 TRBV7-8 TGTGCCAGCAGCTTAGAGGCTAGCTCCTACAATGAGCAGTTCTTC CASSLEASSYNEQFF
- - TRBJ2-3 TRBV5-1 TGCGCCAGCAGCTTGGATCTAGATACGCAGTATTTT CASSLDLDTQYF
once - TRBJ1-1 TRBV28 TGTGCCAGCAGTTTGGGAGGCGCGCAAGAAGCTTTCTTT CASSLGGAQEAFF
- TRBD1 TRBJ1-1 TRBV9 TGTGCCAGCAGCGTAGAGAAAGGGGGCGCTTTCTTT CASSVEKGGAFF
- - TRBJ2-3 TRBV9 TGTGCCAGCAGCGTCCGGGGGTCAGATACGCAGTATTTT CASSVRGSDTQYF
- TRBD1 TRBJ2-1 TRBV9 TGTGCCAGCAGCGTACCTGGACAGGCCGGTGAGCAGTTCTTC CASSVPGQAGEQFF
few TRBD1 TRBJ2-5 TRBV6-5 TGTGCCAGCAGTTACTCGTCGTGGACAGGGGAGACCCAGTACTTC CASSYSSWTGETQYF
- TRBD1 TRBJ1-2 TRBV19 TGTGCCAGTACCCGAGGGACAGAGAAACAATACTACACCTTC CASTRGTEKQYYTF
large - TRBJ2-7 TRBV19 TGTGCCAGTAGTACCACAGGGACCCCCTACGAGCAGTACTTC CASSTTGTPYEQYF
- TRBD2 TRBJ2-1 TRBV4-2 TGTGCCAGCAGCCGCCTACTAGCGGGAGGGCGAAATGAGCAGTTCTTC CASSRLLAGGRNEQFF
- - TRBJ1-6 TRBV6-6 TGTGCCAGCAGCCAACAGGGAAGAGGATCACCCCTCCACTTT CASSQQGRGSPLHF
- - TRBJ1-2 TRBV28 TGTGCCAGCCTTACGAGCTATGGCTACACCTTC CASLTSYGYTF
few - TRBJ1-2 TRBV6-5 TGTGCCAGCTCTACCCCAGGGCAAGGAGCCTATGGCTACACCTTC CASSTPGQGAYGYTF
- TRBD1 TRBJ1-5 TRBV19 TGTGCCAGTAGTCCCAAGACAGGGAGTATAGCTCAGCCCCAGCATTTT CASSPKTGSIAQPQHF
once TRBD2 TRBJ2-7 TRBV9 TGTGCCAGCAGCAAGTCCGCCTCTCCGGGACTAGCGGCAATATCCTACGAGCAGTACTTC CASSKSASPGLAAISYEQYF